This T cell receptor beta chain was captured in a study of pediatric ulcerative colitis. Profiled with immunoSEQ multiplex PCR; TCRdb holds only in-frame clones, not every one. The table lists 15,000 to 20,000 clones, approximately 80% of them singletons. The CDR3 is 13 amino acids. The germline V and J ends were trimmed by 6 bases and 6 bases, with 9 bases remaining between them. In germline, CDR1 is SGHTA, CDR2 FQGNSA. During colonoscopy, one to two rectal pinch biopsies were collected. This receptor was identified in a boy aged 5 to 17 who was a control in a study of pediatric ulcerative colitis. The chain combines TRBV7-2 with TRBJ1-6, with no clear D. Sequencing input: gut tissue. The CDR3 loop is CASSLDLNSPLHF. In DNA form, the CDR3 reads TGTGCCAGCAGTTTGGATCTTAATTCACCCCTCCACTTT. Full variable domain (outside the CDR3, taken from reference TRBV7-2 and TRBJ1-6): GAGVSQSPSNKVTEKGKDVELRCDPISGHTALYWYRQSLGQGLEFLIYFQGNSAPDKSGLPSDRFSAERTGGSVSTLTIQRTQQEDSAVYLCASSLDLNSPLHFGNGTRLTVT.